This T cell receptor beta chain is from a study of blood T cells in healthy people across ages. Notes on the study in general: Without sorted subsets, naive and antigen-experienced compartments could not be conclusively compared. Older individuals had lower TCR beta diversity per million T cells (the decline was roughly linear). The study found more naive CD4+ cells and higher diversity in long-lived than aged donors.

Then a second PCR, running roughly 6 to 12 cycles, was carried out with a sample-barcoded 5' primer and a J-beta primer mix. From the 5' RACE reads, TCRdb called clonotypes with MiXCR, one entry per CDR3 protein. The data contain roughly 930,000 distinct CDR3 sequences, approximately 49% of them singletons. This clonotype was recorded only once. The antigen remains undetermined. V shed 0 bases and J shed 5 bases, with 15 bases lying between them. The CDR3 sequence is 16 residues long. Germline CDR1 SGDLS, CDR2 YYNGEE. Researchers collected around 10 milliliters of peripheral blood from every single donor.

The sequenced material came from blood. This rearrangement joins TRBV9 to TRBJ2-1; D may be TRBD1 (5 bases). The receptor's source is a man aged 30-40 years in good health. The CDR3 region has the DNA TGTGCCAGCAGCGTAGGTGGGGCCCGGGCAAACAATGAGCAGTTCTTC. Amino acid sequence: CASSVGGARANNEQFF.